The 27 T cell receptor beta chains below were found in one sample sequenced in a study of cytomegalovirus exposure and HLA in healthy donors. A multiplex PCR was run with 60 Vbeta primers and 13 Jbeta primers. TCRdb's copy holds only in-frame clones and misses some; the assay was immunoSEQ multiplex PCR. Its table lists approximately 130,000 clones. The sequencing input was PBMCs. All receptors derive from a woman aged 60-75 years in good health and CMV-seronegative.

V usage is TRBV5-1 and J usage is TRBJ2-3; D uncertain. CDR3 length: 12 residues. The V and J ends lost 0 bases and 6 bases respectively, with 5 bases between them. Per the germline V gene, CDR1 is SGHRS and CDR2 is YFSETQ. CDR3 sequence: CASSLAVDTQYF. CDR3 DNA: TGCGCCAGCAGCTTGGCCGTGGATACGCAGTATTTT.

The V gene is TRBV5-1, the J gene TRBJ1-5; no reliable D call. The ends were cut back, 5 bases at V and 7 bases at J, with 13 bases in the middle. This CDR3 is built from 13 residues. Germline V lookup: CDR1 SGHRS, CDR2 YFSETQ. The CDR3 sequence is CASRVAEGQPQHF. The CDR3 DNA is TGCGCCAGCAGAGTGGCGGAGGGACAGCCCCAGCATTTT.

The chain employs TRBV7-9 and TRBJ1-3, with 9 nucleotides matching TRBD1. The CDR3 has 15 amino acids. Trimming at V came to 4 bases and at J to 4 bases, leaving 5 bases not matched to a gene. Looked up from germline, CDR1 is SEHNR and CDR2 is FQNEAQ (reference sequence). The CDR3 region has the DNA TGTGCCAGCAGCTCATGGACAGGGGACGGAAACACCATATATTTT. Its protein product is CASSSWTGDGNTIYF.

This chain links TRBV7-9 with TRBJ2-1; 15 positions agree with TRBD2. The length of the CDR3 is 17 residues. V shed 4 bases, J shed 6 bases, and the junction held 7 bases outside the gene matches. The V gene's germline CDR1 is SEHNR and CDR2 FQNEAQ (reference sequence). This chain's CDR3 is CASSSGLAGGPSNEQFF. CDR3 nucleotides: TGTGCCAGCAGCTCAGGACTAGCGGGAGGGCCTAGCAATGAGCAGTTCTTC.

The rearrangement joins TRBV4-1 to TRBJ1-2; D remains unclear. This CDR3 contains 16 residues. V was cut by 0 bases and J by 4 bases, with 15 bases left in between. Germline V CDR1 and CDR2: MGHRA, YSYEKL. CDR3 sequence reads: CASSQDPARVGYGYTF. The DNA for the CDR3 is TGCGCCAGCAGCCAAGATCCCGCCCGGGTTGGCTATGGCTACACCTTC.

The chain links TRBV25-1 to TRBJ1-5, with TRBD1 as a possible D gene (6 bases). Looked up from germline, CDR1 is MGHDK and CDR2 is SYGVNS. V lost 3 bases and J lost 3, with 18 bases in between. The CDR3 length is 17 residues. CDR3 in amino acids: CASSDTPGVQDNQPQHF. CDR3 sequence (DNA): TGTGCCAGCAGTGACACTCCAGGGGTTCAGGACAATCAGCCCCAGCATTTT. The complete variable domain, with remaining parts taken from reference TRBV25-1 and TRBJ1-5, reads EADIYQTPRYLVIGTGKKITLECSQTMGHDKMYWYQQDPGMELHLIHYSYGVNSTEKGDLSSESTVSRIRTEHFPLTLESARPSHTSQYLCASSDTPGVQDNQPQHFGDGTRLSIL.

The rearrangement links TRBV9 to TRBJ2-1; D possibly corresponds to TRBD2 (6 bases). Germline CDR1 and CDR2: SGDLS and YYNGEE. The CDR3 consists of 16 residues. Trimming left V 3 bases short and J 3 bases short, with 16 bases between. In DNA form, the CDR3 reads TGTGCCAGCAGCGCACGCCCGGGACTGAGCTACAATGAGCAGTTCTTC. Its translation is CASSARPGLSYNEQFF. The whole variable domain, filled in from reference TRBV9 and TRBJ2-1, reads DSGVTQTPKHLITATGQRVTLRCSPRSGDLSVYWYQQSLDQGLQFLIQYYNGEERAKGNILERFSAQQFPDLHSELNLSSLELGDSALYFCASSARPGLSYNEQFFGPGTRLTVL.

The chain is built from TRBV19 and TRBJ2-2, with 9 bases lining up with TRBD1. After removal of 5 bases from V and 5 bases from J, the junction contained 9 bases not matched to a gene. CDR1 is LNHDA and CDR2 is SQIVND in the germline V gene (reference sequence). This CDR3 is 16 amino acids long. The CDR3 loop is CASSSWGQGRTGELFF. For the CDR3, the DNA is TGTGCCAGTAGTTCCTGGGGACAGGGCAGGACCGGGGAGCTGTTTTTT.

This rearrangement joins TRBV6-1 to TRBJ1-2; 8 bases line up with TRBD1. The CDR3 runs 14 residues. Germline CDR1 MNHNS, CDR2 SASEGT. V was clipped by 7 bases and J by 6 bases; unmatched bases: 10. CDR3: CASKEAGGRDGYTF. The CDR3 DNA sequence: TGTGCCAGCAAGGAAGCAGGGGGCAGAGATGGCTACACCTTC.

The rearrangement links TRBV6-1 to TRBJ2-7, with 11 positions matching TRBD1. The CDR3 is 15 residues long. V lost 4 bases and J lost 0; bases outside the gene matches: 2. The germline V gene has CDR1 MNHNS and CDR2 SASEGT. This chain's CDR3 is CASSADRGPSYEQYF. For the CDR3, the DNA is TGTGCCAGCAGTGCGGACAGGGGGCCCTCCTACGAGCAGTACTTC.

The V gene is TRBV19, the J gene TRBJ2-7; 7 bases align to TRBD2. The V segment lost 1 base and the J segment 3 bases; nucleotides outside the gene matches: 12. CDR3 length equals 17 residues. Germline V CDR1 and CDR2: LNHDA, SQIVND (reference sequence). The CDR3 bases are TGTGCCAGTAGTATAGCTGCCAGCGGGACCTACCTCTACGAGCAGTACTTC. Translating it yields CASSIAASGTYLYEQYF.

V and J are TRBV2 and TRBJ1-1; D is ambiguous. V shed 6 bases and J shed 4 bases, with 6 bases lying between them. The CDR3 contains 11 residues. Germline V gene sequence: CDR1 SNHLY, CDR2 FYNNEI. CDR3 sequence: CASRQSTEAFF. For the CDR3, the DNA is TGTGCCAGCAGACAGAGCACTGAAGCTTTCTTT.

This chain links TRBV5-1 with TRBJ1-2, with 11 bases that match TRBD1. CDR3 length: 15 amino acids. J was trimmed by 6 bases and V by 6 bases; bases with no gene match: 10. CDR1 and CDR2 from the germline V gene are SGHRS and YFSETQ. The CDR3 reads CASKSTPGQGDGYTF. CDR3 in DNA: TGCGCCAGCAAATCAACACCGGGACAGGGGGATGGCTACACCTTC.

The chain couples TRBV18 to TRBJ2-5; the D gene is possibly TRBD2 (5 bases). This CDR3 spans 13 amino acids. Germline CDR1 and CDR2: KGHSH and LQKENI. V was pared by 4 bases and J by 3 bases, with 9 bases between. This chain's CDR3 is CASSRLAKETQYF. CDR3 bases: TGTGCCAGCTCACGATTAGCGAAAGAGACCCAGTACTTC.

The CDR3 DNA follows: TGTGCCAGCAGCCCGGGACTAGCGGGAGAGATCTACGAGCAGTACTTC. It encodes CASSPGLAGEIYEQYF. The chain recombines TRBV7-9 with TRBJ2-7; 14 nucleotides agree with TRBD2. J lost 3 bases, V lost 5 bases, and 6 bases had no gene match. From germline, CDR1 is SEHNR and CDR2 FQNEAQ (reference sequence). The CDR3 runs to 16 residues.

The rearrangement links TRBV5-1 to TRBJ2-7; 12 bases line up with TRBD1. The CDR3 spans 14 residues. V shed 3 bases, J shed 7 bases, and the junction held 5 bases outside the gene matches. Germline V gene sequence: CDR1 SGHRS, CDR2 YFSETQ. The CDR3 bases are TGCGCCAGCAGCTGGGGACAGGGGGCACGGGAGCAGTACTTC. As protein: CASSWGQGAREQYF. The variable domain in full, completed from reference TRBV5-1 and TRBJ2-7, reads KAGVTQTPRYLIKTRGQQVTLSCSPISGHRSVSWYQQTPGQGLQFLFEYFSETQRNKGNFPGRFSGRQFSNSRSEMNVSTLELGDSALYLCASSWGQGAREQYFGPGTRLTVT.

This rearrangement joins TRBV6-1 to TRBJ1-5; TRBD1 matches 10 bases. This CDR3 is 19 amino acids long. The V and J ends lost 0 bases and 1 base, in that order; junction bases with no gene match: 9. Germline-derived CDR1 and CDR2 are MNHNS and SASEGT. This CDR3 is CASSEALRDRGVSNQPQHF. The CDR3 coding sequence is TGTGCCAGCAGTGAAGCGCTTCGGGACAGGGGAGTCAGCAATCAGCCCCAGCATTTT.

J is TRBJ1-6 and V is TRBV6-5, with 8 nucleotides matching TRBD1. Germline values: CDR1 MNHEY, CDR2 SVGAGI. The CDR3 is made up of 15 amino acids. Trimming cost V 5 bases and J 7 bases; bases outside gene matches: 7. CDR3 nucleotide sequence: TGTGCCAGCAGTCTAGGGACAGGATTAAATTCACCCCTCCACTTT. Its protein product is CASSLGTGLNSPLHF.

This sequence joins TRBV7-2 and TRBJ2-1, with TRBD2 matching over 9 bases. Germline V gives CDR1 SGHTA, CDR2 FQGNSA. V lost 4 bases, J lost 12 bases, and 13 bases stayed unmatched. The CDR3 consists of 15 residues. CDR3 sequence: CASSSTGTSMVGQFF. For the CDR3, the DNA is TGTGCCAGCAGCTCAACCGGGACTAGCATGGTAGGGCAGTTCTTC.

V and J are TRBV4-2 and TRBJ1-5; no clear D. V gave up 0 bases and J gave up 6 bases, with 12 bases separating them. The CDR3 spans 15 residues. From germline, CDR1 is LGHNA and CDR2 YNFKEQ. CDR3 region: CASSQDLYGLQPQHF. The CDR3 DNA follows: TGTGCCAGCAGCCAAGATCTATATGGGCTTCAGCCCCAGCATTTT.

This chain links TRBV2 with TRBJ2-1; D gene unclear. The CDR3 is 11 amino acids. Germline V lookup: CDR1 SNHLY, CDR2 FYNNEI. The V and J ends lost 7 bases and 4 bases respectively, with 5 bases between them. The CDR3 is CASNPYNEQFF. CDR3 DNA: TGTGCCAGCAATCCTTACAATGAGCAGTTCTTC.

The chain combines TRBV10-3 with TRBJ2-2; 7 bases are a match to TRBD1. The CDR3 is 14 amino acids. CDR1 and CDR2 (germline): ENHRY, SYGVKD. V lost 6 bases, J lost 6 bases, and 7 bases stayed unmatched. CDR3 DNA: TGTGCCATCAGAAAGACAGGGTCAGCCGGGGAGCTGTTTTTT. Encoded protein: CAIRKTGSAGELFF.

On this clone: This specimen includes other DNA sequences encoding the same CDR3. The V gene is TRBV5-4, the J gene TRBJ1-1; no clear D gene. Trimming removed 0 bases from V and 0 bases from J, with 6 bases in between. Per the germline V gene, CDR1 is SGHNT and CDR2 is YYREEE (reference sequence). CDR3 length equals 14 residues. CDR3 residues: CASSLGQVNTEAFF. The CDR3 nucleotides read TGTGCCAGCAGCTTGGGGCAGGTGAACACTGAAGCTTTCTTT.

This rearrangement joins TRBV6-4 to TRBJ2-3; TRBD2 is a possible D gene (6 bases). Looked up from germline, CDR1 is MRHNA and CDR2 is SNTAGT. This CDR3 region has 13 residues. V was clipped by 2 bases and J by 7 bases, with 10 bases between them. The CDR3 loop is CASSDPTSHTQYF. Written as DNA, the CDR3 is TGTGCCAGCAGTGACCCGACTAGTCATACGCAGTATTTT.

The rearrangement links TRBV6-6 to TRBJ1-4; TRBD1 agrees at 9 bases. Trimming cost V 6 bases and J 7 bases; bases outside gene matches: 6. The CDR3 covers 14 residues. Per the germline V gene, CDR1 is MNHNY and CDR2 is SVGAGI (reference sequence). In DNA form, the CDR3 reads TGTGCCAGCAGATGGGGACAGGGAGGTGAAAAACTGTTTTTT. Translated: CASRWGQGGEKLFF.

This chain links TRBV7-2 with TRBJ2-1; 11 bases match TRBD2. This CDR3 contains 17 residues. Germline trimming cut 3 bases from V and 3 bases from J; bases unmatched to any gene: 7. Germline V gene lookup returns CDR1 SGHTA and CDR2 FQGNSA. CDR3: CASSLPLAGEVYNEQFF. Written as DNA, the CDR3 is TGTGCCAGCAGCTTGCCACTAGCGGGAGAGGTCTACAATGAGCAGTTCTTC. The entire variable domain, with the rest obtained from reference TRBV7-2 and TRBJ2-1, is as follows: GAGVSQSPSNKVTEKGKDVELRCDPISGHTALYWYRQSLGQGLEFLIYFQGNSAPDKSGLPSDRFSAERTGGSVSTLTIQRTQQEDSAVYLCASSLPLAGEVYNEQFFGPGTRLTVL.

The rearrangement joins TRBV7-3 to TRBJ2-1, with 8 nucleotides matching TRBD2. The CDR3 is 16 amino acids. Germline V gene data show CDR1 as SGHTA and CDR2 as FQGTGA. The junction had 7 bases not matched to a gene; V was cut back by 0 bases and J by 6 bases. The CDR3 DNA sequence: TGTGCCAGCAGCTTAACGCCAGCGGGAGAGAGCAATGAGCAGTTCTTC. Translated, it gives CASSLTPAGESNEQFF. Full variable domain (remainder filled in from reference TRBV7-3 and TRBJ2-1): GAGVSQTPSNKVTEKGKYVELRCDPISGHTALYWYRQSLGQGPEFLIYFQGTGAADDSGLPNDRFFAVRPEGSVSTLKIQRTERGDSAVYLCASSLTPAGESNEQFFGPGTRLTVL.